These 23 T cell receptor beta chains originate from one sample sequenced in a study of OX40 agonist ivuxolimab in advanced cancers. The method was the immunoSEQ multiplex PCR assay. The source is immuneACCESS, and TCRdb retained only in-frame sequences with V and J called. Part of the clones is not carried over; for the studies checked, unresolved V genes explain less than half of this, and the remainder is unexplained. The sample includes around 62,000 clones, with around 80% observed a single time. Jointly, the top ten make up about 2.4% of the sample. The source was CD4+ or CD8+ T cells sorted from blood, collected in a trial of the OX40 agonist ivuxolimab. The receptors were gathered from an adult with an advanced solid tumor such as melanoma, head and neck, liver or kidney cancer.

The chain is built from TRBV19 and TRBJ1-1, with D possibly being TRBD1 (6 bases). This CDR3 has 15 amino acids. Germline lookup yields CDR1 LNHDA and CDR2 SQIVND (reference sequence). Between the trimmed V and J ends, which lost 0 bases and 0 bases, there was a span of 8 bases. CDR3 DNA sequence: TGTGCCAGTAGTATAGAGGGACAATTGAACACTGAAGCTTTCTTT. This sequence encodes CASSIEGQLNTEAFF.

The V gene is TRBV11-2, the J gene TRBJ1-2; 7 bases match TRBD1. With 6 bases clipped from V and 3 bases from J, the junction kept 4 bases outside the gene matches. CDR1 and CDR2 from the germline V gene are SGHAT and FQNNGV. The CDR3 is 13 amino acids. The CDR3 bases are TGTGCCAGCAGTCCGGGACAGTACTATGGCTACACCTTC. Translating gives CASSPGQYYGYTF.

The chain links TRBV25-1 to TRBJ2-6; 10 bases are a match to TRBD1. Per the germline V gene, CDR1 is MGHDK and CDR2 is SYGVNS. The CDR3 contains 17 residues. V shed 7 bases, J shed 4 bases, and the junction held 10 bases outside the gene matches. CDR3 sequence reads: CASIPGTGVPGANVLTF. Here the CDR3 DNA reads TGTGCCAGCATCCCCGGGACAGGGGTCCCCGGGGCCAACGTCCTGACTTTC.

The DNA of the CDR3 is TGTGCCAGCAGCGCCACCTCATGGGAGACCCAGTACTTC. This gives the protein CASSATSWETQYF. V usage is TRBV9 and J usage is TRBJ2-5; unclear D gene. V lost 3 bases to trimming and J lost 5 bases, with 11 bases between them. Germline values: CDR1 SGDLS, CDR2 YYNGEE. The CDR3 is 13 residues long.

There are many counts of this clone. This chain joins TRBV7-9 and TRBJ1-2; TRBD1 aligns across 7 bases. Germline CDR1 and CDR2: SEHNR and FQNEAQ (reference sequence). The CDR3 runs 15 residues. Germline trimming cut 10 bases from V and 7 bases from J; bases unmatched to any gene: 18. Here the CDR3 reads CATTGTARLSTGYTF. The CDR3 region has the DNA TGTGCCACGACCGGGACAGCCAGACTTAGTACTGGCTACACCTTC.

The chain recombines TRBV7-3 with TRBJ2-2, with TRBD2 identical over 15 bases. V trimming: 5 bases; J trimming: 7 bases; junction bases outside the gene matches: 11. The CDR3 runs 18 residues. The germline gives CDR1 SGHTA, CDR2 FQGTGA. CDR3 amino acids: CASSQYPGLAGGFGELFF. Written as DNA, the CDR3 is TGTGCCAGCAGCCAATACCCGGGACTAGCGGGGGGTTTCGGGGAGCTGTTTTTT.

This clone was recorded only once. V and J are TRBV13 and TRBJ1-1; D unclear. The V gene's germline CDR1 is PRHDT and CDR2 FYEKMQ (reference sequence). The length of the CDR3 is 16 residues. V was shortened by 0 bases and J by 1 base, with 12 bases between the two germline ends. The CDR3 loop reads CASSLGTALGNTEAFF. The CDR3 DNA sequence: TGTGCCAGCAGCTTAGGAACAGCCTTGGGGAACACTGAAGCTTTCTTT. The whole variable domain, remainder taken from reference TRBV13 and TRBJ1-1, is AAGVIQSPRHLIKEKRETATLKCYPIPRHDTVYWYQQGPGQDPQFLISFYEKMQSDKGSIPDRFSAQQFSDYHSELNMSSLELGDSALYFCASSLGTALGNTEAFFGQGTRLTVV.

The chain joins TRBV5-1 to TRBJ2-7, with D perhaps given as TRBD1 or TRBD2 (5 bases each). The CDR3 consists of 14 residues. Trimming took off 4 bases at V and 4 bases at J, with 15 bases between the two ends. In germline, CDR1 is SGHRS, CDR2 YFSETQ. The CDR3: CASSPRDLNYEQYF. CDR3 sequence (DNA): TGCGCCAGCAGCCCCCGGGACCTCAATTACGAGCAGTACTTC.

V gene TRBV11-1 combines with J gene TRBJ1-2; D ambiguous. Germline CDR1 reads SGHAT; CDR2 reads FQDESV (reference sequence). The CDR3 is 17 residues long. V lost 1 base and J lost 4, with 19 bases in between. CDR3 bases: TGTGCCAGCAGCTTAGAAGTCTATGGGAATGTTAGCTATGGCTACACCTTC. Its translation is CASSLEVYGNVSYGYTF.

The chain combines TRBV18 with TRBJ1-5; D is ambiguous. This CDR3 comprises 13 residues. Germline CDR1 KGHSH, CDR2 LQKENI. Trimming removed 4 bases at V and 1 base at J, with 5 bases between. The CDR3 sequence is CASSQQSNQPQHF. CDR3 DNA: TGTGCCAGCTCACAACAGAGCAATCAGCCCCAGCATTTT. The full variable domain, with the rest looked up from reference TRBV18 and TRBJ1-5, is NAGVMQNPRHLVRRRGQEARLRCSPMKGHSHVYWYRQLPEEGLKFMVYLQKENIIDESGMPKERFSAEFPKEGPSILRIQQVVRGDSAAYFCASSQQSNQPQHFGDGTRLSIL.

This sequence joins TRBV6-1 and TRBJ1-5; 8 bases are shared with TRBD1. Looked up from germline, CDR1 is MNHNS and CDR2 is SASEGT. V lost 6 bases to trimming and J lost 2 bases; unmatched junction nucleotides: 6. The CDR3 is 15 amino acids. CDR3 bases: TGTGCCAGCAGGCCCCCGGGACAGGGCAATCAGCCCCAGCATTTT. Its protein product is CASRPPGQGNQPQHF.

The chain couples TRBV5-8 to TRBJ2-3; D is ambiguous. V was cut by 0 bases and J by 2 bases, with 4 bases left in between. Germline V gives CDR1 SGHTS, CDR2 YDEGEE. The CDR3 covers 13 residues. In DNA, the CDR3 is TGTGCCAGCAGCTTGGAATACACAGATACGCAGTATTTT. It specifies CASSLEYTDTQYF.

The chain recombines TRBV19 with TRBJ2-5, with TRBD2 matching over 10 bases. This CDR3 has 15 amino acids. V shed 6 bases, J shed 1 base, and the junction held 5 bases outside the gene matches. Germline V lookup: CDR1 LNHDA, CDR2 SQIVND (reference sequence). The CDR3, as DNA: TGTGCCAGTAGGCAATCTAGCGGGGGCCAAGAGACCCAGTACTTC. It encodes CASRQSSGGQETQYF. Supplemented by reference TRBV19 and TRBJ2-5, the full variable domain reads DGGITQSPKYLFRKEGQNVTLSCEQNLNHDAMYWYRQDPGQGLRLIYYSQIVNDFQKGDIAEGYSVSREKKESFPLTVTSAQKNPTAFYLCASRQSSGGQETQYFGPGTRLLVL.

The chain has TRBV5-1 and TRBJ2-2; TRBD2 might be the D (6 bases). Per germline, CDR1 SGHRS and CDR2 YFSETQ. V lost 0 bases, J lost 4 bases, and 13 bases lay in between. The CDR3 contains 16 residues. Written as DNA, the CDR3 is TGCGCCAGCAGCTTGGATGGAGGGGTGCGCACCGGGGAGCTGTTTTTT. It encodes CASSLDGGVRTGELFF. The full variable domain, rest sourced from reference TRBV5-1 and TRBJ2-2, is KAGVTQTPRYLIKTRGQQVTLSCSPISGHRSVSWYQQTPGQGLQFLFEYFSETQRNKGNFPGRFSGRQFSNSRSEMNVSTLELGDSALYLCASSLDGGVRTGELFFGEGSRLTVL.

This clone has only one observation. The rearrangement uses TRBV18 and TRBJ2-7; TRBD1 matches at 8 bases. V shed 6 bases and J 6 bases; nucleotides not matched to a gene: 10. This CDR3 has 14 residues. Germline CDR1 reads KGHSH; CDR2 reads LQKENI. The CDR3 sequence: CASSWQGAPGEQYF. In nucleotides, the CDR3 is TGTGCCAGCTCTTGGCAGGGGGCTCCCGGCGAGCAGTACTTC.

This sequence joins TRBV7-6 and TRBJ2-5; no firm D call. With the DNA end fitting TRBJ2-7 better, the J assignment may be wrong. From germline, CDR1 is SGHVS and CDR2 FNYEAQ. The CDR3 totals 15 residues. CDR3 sequence reads: CASSLWAGTSYEQYF. The CDR3 coding sequence is TGTGCCAGCAGCTTATGGGCAGGTACCTCCTACGAGCAGTACTTC.

This clone was counted a few times. This sequence joins TRBV27 and TRBJ1-2, with a tentative D call TRBD1 (6 bases). Trimming stripped 6 bases from V and 8 bases from J, with 13 bases between. The CDR3 extends over 12 amino acids. Germline CDR1 is MNHEY and CDR2 is SMNVEV (reference sequence). CDR3 nucleotide sequence: TGTGCCAGCAGCGAGGGGGTCGGAGGCTACACCTTC. Its protein product is CASSEGVGGYTF.

The chain combines TRBV6-5 with TRBJ1-2; possibly TRBD1 for D (5 bases). Germline CDR1 reads MNHEY; CDR2 reads SVGAGI. The V gene lost 5 bases and the J gene lost 4 bases, with 11 bases spanning the gap. The CDR3 loop spans 13 amino acids. CDR3 loop: CASSRVGTYGYTF. DNA of the CDR3: TGTGCCAGCAGTCGCGTAGGGACCTATGGCTACACCTTC.

About this clone itself: The junction and the germline gene differ at one end; a read error may be behind it. The V call is TRBV6-5, the J call TRBJ1-1; D perhaps matches TRBD1 (5 bases). This CDR3 is built from 13 residues. Looked up from germline, CDR1 is MNHEY and CDR2 is SVGAGI. CDR3 amino acids: CAGSFQGNTEAFF. The CDR3 nucleotides read TGTGCCGGCAGTTTTCAGGGAAACACTGAAGCTTTCTTT.

This chain uses TRBV11-1 with TRBJ1-2; 8 bases agree with TRBD1. V shed 3 bases and J 8 bases; nucleotides not matched to a gene: 8. The CDR3 loop spans 14 amino acids. CDR1 is SGHAT and CDR2 is FQDESV in the germline V gene (reference sequence). The CDR3 region is CASSLIGQGGGYTF. As DNA, the CDR3 is TGTGCCAGCAGCTTGATCGGACAGGGAGGGGGCTACACCTTC. Based on the CDR3 plus reference TRBV11-1 and TRBJ1-2, the full variable domain is EAEVAQSPRYKITEKSQAVAFWCDPISGHATLYWYRQILGQGPELLVQFQDESVVDDSQLPKDRFSAERLKGVDSTLKIQPAELGDSAMYLCASSLIGQGGGYTFGSGTRLTVV.

The chain couples TRBV4-2 to TRBJ1-1; D ambiguous. V lost 2 bases to trimming and J lost 1 base, with 5 bases between them. CDR1 and CDR2 (germline): LGHNA, YNFKEQ. CDR3 size: 13 residues. The CDR3 sequence is CASSQPANTEAFF. In DNA, the CDR3 is TGTGCCAGCAGCCAACCAGCGAACACTGAAGCTTTCTTT.

The V call is TRBV18, the J call TRBJ2-5, with unresolved D. CDR1 and CDR2 from the germline V gene are KGHSH and LQKENI. V was trimmed by 10 bases and J by 4 bases, leaving 10 bases between them. CDR3 length equals 11 residues. This CDR3 reads CATSKGETQYF. Here the CDR3 DNA reads TGTGCCACCTCCAAGGGAGAGACCCAGTACTTC.

In regard to this clone: At one of its ends the junction is not consistent with the germline gene, which may arise from a read error. The chain carries TRBV29-1 and TRBJ2-1, with 8 nucleotides matching TRBD1. This CDR3 comprises 12 residues. Per the germline V gene, CDR1 is SQVTM and CDR2 is ANQGSEA. DNA for the CDR3: TGCAGCGTTGAAATCGGACAGGGCCTCAAGCTCTTC. It is translated as CSVEIGQGLKLF.